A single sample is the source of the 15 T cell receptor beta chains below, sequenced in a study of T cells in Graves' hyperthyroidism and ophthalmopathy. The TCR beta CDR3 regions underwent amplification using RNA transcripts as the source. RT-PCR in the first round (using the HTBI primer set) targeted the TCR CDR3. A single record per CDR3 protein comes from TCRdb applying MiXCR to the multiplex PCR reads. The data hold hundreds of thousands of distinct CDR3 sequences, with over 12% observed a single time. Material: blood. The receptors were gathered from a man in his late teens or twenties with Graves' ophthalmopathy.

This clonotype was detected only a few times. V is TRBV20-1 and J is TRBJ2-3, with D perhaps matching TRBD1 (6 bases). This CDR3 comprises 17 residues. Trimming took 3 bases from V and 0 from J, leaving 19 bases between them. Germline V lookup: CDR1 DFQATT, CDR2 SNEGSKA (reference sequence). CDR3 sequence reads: CSARVAGAARSTDTQYF. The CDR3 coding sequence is TGCAGTGCTAGGGTGGCAGGGGCCGCTAGGAGCACAGATACGCAGTATTTT.

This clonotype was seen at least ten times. The CDR3 DNA is TGTGCCAGCAGCCCCTCAGGAGGGCTGGGGGAGCAGTTCTTC. It specifies CASSPSGGLGEQFF. The chain combines TRBV11-2 with TRBJ2-1; a weak D match, TRBD2 (6 bases). Trimming left V 5 bases short and J 10 bases short, with 18 bases between. The CDR3 length is 14 residues. The germline V gene encodes CDR1 SGHAT and CDR2 FQNNGV. The variable domain in full, completed from reference TRBV11-2 and TRBJ2-1, reads EAGVAQSPRYKIIEKRQSVAFWCNPISGHATLYWYQQILGQGPKLLIQFQNNGVVDDSQLPKDRFSAERLKGVDSTLKIQPAKLEDSAVYLCASSPSGGLGEQFFGPGTRLTVL.

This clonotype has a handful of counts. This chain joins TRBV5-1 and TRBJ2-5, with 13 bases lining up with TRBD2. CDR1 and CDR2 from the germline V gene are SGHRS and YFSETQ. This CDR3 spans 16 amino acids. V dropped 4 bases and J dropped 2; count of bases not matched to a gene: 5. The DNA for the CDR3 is TGCGCCAGCAGCCCTGGGACTAGCGGGGAACAAGAGACCCAGTACTTC. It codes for CASSPGTSGEQETQYF.

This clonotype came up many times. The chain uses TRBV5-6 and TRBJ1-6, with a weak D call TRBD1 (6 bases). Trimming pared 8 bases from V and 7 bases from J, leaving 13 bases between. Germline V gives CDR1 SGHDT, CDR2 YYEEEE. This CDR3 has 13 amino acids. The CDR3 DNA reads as TGTGCCAGTCGAGGGGGTTTCAATTCACCCCTCCACTTT. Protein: CASRGGFNSPLHF.

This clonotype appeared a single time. The CDR3 DNA is TGTGCCAGCAGTTTCGTCCCGGGAGGTTACGGAGATACGCAGTATTTT. Translated, it gives CASSFVPGGYGDTQYF. This sequence joins TRBV28 and TRBJ2-3, with TRBD2 identical over 7 bases. J lost 5 bases, V lost 3 bases, and 11 bases had no gene match. The CDR3 is 16 residues long. Germline loops: CDR1 MDHEN, CDR2 SYDVKM.

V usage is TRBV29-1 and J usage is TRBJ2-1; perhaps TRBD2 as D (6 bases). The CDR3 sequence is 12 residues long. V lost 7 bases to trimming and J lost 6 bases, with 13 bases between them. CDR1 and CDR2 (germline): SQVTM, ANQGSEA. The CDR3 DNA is TGCAGCGCTCCTAGCGATAGCAATGAGCAGTTCTTC. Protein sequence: CSAPSDSNEQFF.

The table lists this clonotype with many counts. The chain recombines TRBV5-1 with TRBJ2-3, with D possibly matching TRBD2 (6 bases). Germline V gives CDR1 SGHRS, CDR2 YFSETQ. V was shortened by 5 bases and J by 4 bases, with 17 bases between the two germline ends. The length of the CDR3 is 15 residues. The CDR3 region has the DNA TGCGCCAGCAGTTATATGACTAGTTTCTCAGATACGCAGTATTTT. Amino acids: CASSYMTSFSDTQYF.

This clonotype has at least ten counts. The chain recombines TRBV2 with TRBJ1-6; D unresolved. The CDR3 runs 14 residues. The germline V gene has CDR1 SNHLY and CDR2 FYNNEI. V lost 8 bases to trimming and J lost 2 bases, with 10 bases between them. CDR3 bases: TGTGCCAGCTGGAGGATGGCCTATAATTCACCCCTCCACTTT. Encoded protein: CASWRMAYNSPLHF.

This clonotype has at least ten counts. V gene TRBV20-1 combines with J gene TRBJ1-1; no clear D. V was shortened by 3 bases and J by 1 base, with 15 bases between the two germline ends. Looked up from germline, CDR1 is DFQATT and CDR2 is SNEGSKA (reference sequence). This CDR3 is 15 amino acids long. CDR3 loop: CSARGSAGRNTEAFF. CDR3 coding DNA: TGCAGTGCTAGGGGGTCGGCAGGTAGGAACACTGAAGCTTTCTTT.

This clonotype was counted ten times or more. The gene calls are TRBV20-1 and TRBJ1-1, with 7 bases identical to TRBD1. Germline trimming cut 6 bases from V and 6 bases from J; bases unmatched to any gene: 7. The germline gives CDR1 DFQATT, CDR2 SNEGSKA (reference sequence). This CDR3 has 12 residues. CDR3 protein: CSANKGGSEAFF. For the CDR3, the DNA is TGCAGTGCGAATAAAGGGGGCTCTGAAGCTTTCTTT.

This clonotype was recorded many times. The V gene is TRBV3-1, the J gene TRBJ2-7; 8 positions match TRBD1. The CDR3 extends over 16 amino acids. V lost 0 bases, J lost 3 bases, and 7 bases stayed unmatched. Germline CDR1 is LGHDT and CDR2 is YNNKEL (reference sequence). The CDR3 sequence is CASSQDTRGLRYEQYF. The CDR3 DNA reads TGTGCCAGCAGCCAAGATACCAGGGGGCTCCGCTACGAGCAGTACTTC.

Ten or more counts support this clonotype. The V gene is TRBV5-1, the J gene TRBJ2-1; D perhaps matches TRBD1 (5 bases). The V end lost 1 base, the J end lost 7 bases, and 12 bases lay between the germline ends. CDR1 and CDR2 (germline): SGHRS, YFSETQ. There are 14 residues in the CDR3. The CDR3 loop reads CASSLRTPWNEQFF. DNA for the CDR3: TGCGCCAGCAGCTTGAGGACACCTTGGAATGAGCAGTTCTTC. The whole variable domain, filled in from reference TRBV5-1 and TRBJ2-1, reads KAGVTQTPRYLIKTRGQQVTLSCSPISGHRSVSWYQQTPGQGLQFLFEYFSETQRNKGNFPGRFSGRQFSNSRSEMNVSTLELGDSALYLCASSLRTPWNEQFFGPGTRLTVL.

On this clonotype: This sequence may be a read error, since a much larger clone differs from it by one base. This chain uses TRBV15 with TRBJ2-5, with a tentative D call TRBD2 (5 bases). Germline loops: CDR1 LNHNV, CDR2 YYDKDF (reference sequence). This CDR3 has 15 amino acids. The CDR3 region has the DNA TGTGCCACCAGCAGAGATCAGCGGTACCAAAAGACCCAGTACTTC. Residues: CATSRDQRYQKTQYF.

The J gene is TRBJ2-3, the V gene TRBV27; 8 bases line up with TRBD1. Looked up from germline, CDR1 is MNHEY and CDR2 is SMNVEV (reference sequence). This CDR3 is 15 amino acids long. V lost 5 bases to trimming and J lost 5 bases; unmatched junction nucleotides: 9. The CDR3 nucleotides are TGTGCCAGCAGTCTACTACAGGGGGTCGAAGATACGCAGTATTTT. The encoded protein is CASSLLQGVEDTQYF.

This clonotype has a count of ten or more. The CDR3 here is CASSFGTSGRNEQFF. CDR3 coding DNA: TGTGCCAGCAGCTTTGGGACTAGCGGGAGGAATGAGCAGTTCTTC. The chain combines TRBV11-1 with TRBJ2-1, with 15 nucleotides matching TRBD2. V lost 3 bases to trimming and J lost 7 bases; unmatched junction nucleotides: 1. From germline, CDR1 is SGHAT and CDR2 FQDESV (reference sequence). The CDR3 runs 15 residues.